A single sample is the source of the 20 T cell receptor beta chains below, sequenced in a study of Graves' ophthalmopathy and Graves' hyperthyroidism (dated by TCRdb to about 2018). Sequencing used an Illumina HiSeq 2000. TCR beta CDR3 regions were amplified from RNA transcripts for repertoire sequencing. The first round of RT-PCR was done with HTBI primers and the Qiagen OneStep RT-PCR kit, and was followed by a second round of multiplex PCR, then size selection and purification. Through fastp at Q25 and MiXCR, TCRdb rebuilt clones from the public reads, retaining in-frame beta chains. Rows with one shared CDR3 protein collapse into an entry with the most common genes and DNA. Across this sample there are 350,000 to 400,000 distinct CDR3 sequences, with 15% seen only once. The leading ten clones occupy roughly 7% of the sample. Sequenced material: peripheral blood. Receptor source: a woman aged 18-30 years with stable Graves' hyperthyroidism. Donor details come from another sample of the same person, matched by shared clones.

In its sample, this clonotype was seen many times. V is TRBV12-3 or TRBV12-4 and J is TRBJ1-1, with a tentative D call TRBD1 (5 bases). This CDR3 spans 15 amino acids. V shed 10 bases and J shed 0 bases, with 18 bases lying between them. CDR3 in amino acids: CATTPRQSMNTEAFF. The CDR3 nucleotides read TGTGCCACAACACCCAGACAGTCCATGAACACTGAAGCTTTCTTT.

This clonotype occurred many times. J is TRBJ2-7 and V is TRBV19, with a possible D match to TRBD2 (5 bases). This CDR3 region has 16 residues. Germline lookup yields CDR1 LNHDA and CDR2 SQIVND (reference sequence). With 1 base removed from V and 3 bases from J, the gap between germline ends came to 16 bases. The CDR3 sequence is CASSIGGRGSYYEQYF. The CDR3 DNA sequence: TGTGCCAGTAGTATAGGAGGTCGTGGGAGTTACTACGAGCAGTACTTC. Drawing the rest from reference TRBV19 and TRBJ2-7, the complete variable domain is DGGITQSPKYLFRKEGQNVTLSCEQNLNHDAMYWYRQDPGQGLRLIYYSQIVNDFQKGDIAEGYSVSREKKESFPLTVTSAQKNPTAFYLCASSIGGRGSYYEQYFGPGTRLTVT.

This clonotype has at least ten counts. The chain uses TRBV11-2 and TRBJ1-1; possibly TRBD1 for D (5 bases). Germline CDR1 and CDR2: SGHAT and FQNNGV. V lost 3 bases and J lost 0, with 14 bases in between. This CDR3 has 16 residues. CDR3 coding DNA: TGTGCCAGCAGCTTCCGACAGACAACTATGAACACTGAAGCTTTCTTT. It specifies CASSFRQTTMNTEAFF.

The chain has TRBV5-1 and TRBJ2-7, with 8 bases aligning to TRBD2. Looked up from germline, CDR1 is SGHRS and CDR2 is YFSETQ. With V trimmed by 4 bases and J by 2 bases, 8 bases remained unmatched. The CDR3 extends over 15 amino acids. As DNA, the CDR3 is TGCGCCAGCAGCGAGAATAGCGGGGCGGCCTACGAGCAGTACTTC. Protein sequence: CASSENSGAAYEQYF.

This clonotype was picked up many times. This chain links TRBV20-1 with TRBJ2-7; D is possibly TRBD1 (6 bases). Germline loops: CDR1 DFQATT, CDR2 SNEGSKA (reference sequence). The CDR3 has 15 residues. V was shortened by 6 bases and J by 0 bases, with 18 bases between the two germline ends. In nucleotides, the CDR3 is TGCAGTGCCTCCCCCACAGGGATAACCTCCTACGAGCAGTACTTC. It yields the protein CSASPTGITSYEQYF.

There are many counts of this clonotype. The V gene is TRBV19, the J gene TRBJ2-7; D is unresolved. The germline V gene has CDR1 LNHDA and CDR2 SQIVND (reference sequence). The CDR3 runs 15 residues. Trimming stripped 6 bases from V and 6 bases from J, with 21 bases between. The CDR3 DNA sequence: TGTGCCAGTAGCCTCACAGAATCCACGAATAGCGAGCAGTACTTC. This translates into CASSLTESTNSEQYF.

This clonotype was seen many times. This chain joins TRBV2 and TRBJ2-5, with 7 bases identical to TRBD1. The CDR3 runs to 14 residues. Germline-derived CDR1 and CDR2 are SNHLY and FYNNEI. With 4 bases clipped from V and 0 bases from J, the junction kept 2 bases outside the gene matches. CDR3 region: CASSGGQYQETQYF. The CDR3 region has the DNA TGTGCCAGCAGTGGGGGACAGTACCAAGAGACCCAGTACTTC.

In this sample, this clonotype turned up many times. V and J are TRBV11-3 and TRBJ2-7, with D maybe TRBD2 (7 bases). Germline-derived CDR1 and CDR2 are SGHNT and YENEEA. The CDR3 is made up of 16 amino acids. V lost 1 base and J 4 bases, leaving 17 bases between the germline ends. Here the CDR3 DNA reads TGTGCCAGCAGCTTAGTCGGGGGGCGCCCAGATTACGAGCAGTACTTC. The encoded protein is CASSLVGGRPDYEQYF.

This rearrangement joins TRBV5-1 to TRBJ2-5; tentatively, D is TRBD1 (5 bases). The germline V gene encodes CDR1 SGHRS and CDR2 YFSETQ. The CDR3 extends over 14 amino acids. V lost 5 bases and J 5 bases, leaving 16 bases between the germline ends. The CDR3 DNA follows: TGCGCCAGCAGAGACAAGGGGAATGCGGAGACCCAGTACTTC. Translated: CASRDKGNAETQYF. Drawing the rest from reference TRBV5-1 and TRBJ2-5, the complete variable domain is KAGVTQTPRYLIKTRGQQVTLSCSPISGHRSVSWYQQTPGQGLQFLFEYFSETQRNKGNFPGRFSGRQFSNSRSEMNVSTLELGDSALYLCASRDKGNAETQYFGPGTRLLVL.

This clonotype was counted at least ten times. The chain links TRBV12-5 to TRBJ1-5, with TRBD1 identical over 10 bases. Germline CDR1 LGHNT, CDR2 FRNRAP. The CDR3 consists of 17 residues. V lost 5 bases to trimming and J lost 6 bases; unmatched junction nucleotides: 13. The CDR3 DNA follows: TGTGCTAGTGGTCCCGCCGGGAGACAGGGGGCGGGTCAGCCCCAGCATTTT. It yields the protein CASGPAGRQGAGQPQHF.

The V and J genes are TRBV29-1 and TRBJ1-5; D remains unclear. Germline CDR1 is SQVTM and CDR2 is ANQGSEA. The CDR3 totals 12 residues. V dropped 6 bases and J dropped 2 bases, with 8 bases sitting between them. Here the CDR3 DNA reads TGCAGCGTCGGAAGTCGCAATCAGCCCCAGCATTTT. Its protein product is CSVGSRNQPQHF.

The chain couples TRBV9 to TRBJ2-2; D is uncertain. V was pared by 2 bases and J by 6 bases, with 11 bases between. This CDR3 has 14 amino acids. Germline V lookup: CDR1 SGDLS, CDR2 YYNGEE. CDR3 residues: CASSVKIIAGELFF. The CDR3 DNA is TGTGCCAGCAGCGTGAAGATCATTGCCGGGGAGCTGTTTTTT.

The chain combines TRBV12-3 or TRBV12-4 with TRBJ1-2; 8 bases map to TRBD1. Unmatched junction bases numbered 8, after V lost 2 bases and J lost 6 bases. The CDR3 loop spans 15 amino acids. Here the CDR3 DNA reads TGTGCCAGCAGTTTACGGACAGGGTCGAACCATGGCTACACCTTC. It yields the protein CASSLRTGSNHGYTF.

In its sample, this clonotype was seen many times. V is TRBV7-2 and J is TRBJ1-1; 10 nucleotides align to TRBD1. V shed 0 bases and J 9 bases; nucleotides not matched to a gene: 10. Germline values: CDR1 SGHTA, CDR2 FQGNSA. CDR3 length equals 16 residues. CDR3 bases: TGTGCCAGCAGCTTAGCTTCCGGGACAGGGGTGGGGAAAGCTTTCTTT. It yields the protein CASSLASGTGVGKAFF.

There are many counts of this clonotype. The CDR3 DNA reads TGTGCCACCAGGACGCGCGGCCTAGCGGATTCCCCCTTCAGGTACGAGCAGTACTTC. This translates into CATRTRGLADSPFRYEQYF. The rearrangement uses TRBV6-1 and TRBJ2-7; TRBD2 matches at 7 bases. Germline V lookup: CDR1 MNHNS, CDR2 SASEGT. This CDR3 is built from 19 residues. J lost 4 bases, V lost 10 bases, and 28 bases had no gene match.

Only a few counts were recorded for this clonotype. A read error is possible here, since a much larger clone lies one base away. The CDR3 does not end in the conserved phenylalanine or tryptophan, so this is likely a read error. The genes are TRBV12-3 or TRBV12-4 and TRBJ2-5; 9 bases match TRBD2. The CDR3 covers 15 residues. J gave up 5 bases and V 3 bases, and 7 bases lay outside the gene matches. This CDR3 reads CASSFAGGPGETQYL. The CDR3 bases are TGTGCCAGCAGTTTCGCGGGGGGGCCCGGGGAGACCCAGTACTTA.

This clonotype came up many times. The chain is built from TRBV7-2 and TRBJ2-2, with 8 nucleotides matching TRBD1. Germline V gene lookup returns CDR1 SGHTA and CDR2 FQGNSA. After removal of 5 bases from V and 4 bases from J, the junction contained 6 bases not matched to a gene. CDR3 length equals 15 residues. CDR3 sequence: CASSRDRRSTGELFF. CDR3 sequence (DNA): TGTGCCAGCAGCCGGGACAGGAGGTCCACCGGGGAGCTGTTTTTT.

The chain couples TRBV18 to TRBJ2-7; tentative D call: TRBD2 (6 bases). Germline V lookup: CDR1 KGHSH, CDR2 LQKENI. The CDR3 has 14 residues. Trimming stripped 0 bases from V and 5 bases from J, with 11 bases between. As DNA, the CDR3 is TGTGCCAGCTCACCACCGGGTATAGCGGACGAGCAGTACTTC. This codes for CASSPPGIADEQYF.

With respect to this clonotype: One end of the junction is discordant with germline, which a read error may explain. The V and J genes are TRBV12-3 or TRBV12-4 and TRBJ2-6; a possible D gene is TRBD1 (5 bases). The CDR3 is 14 amino acids. The CDR3 spells CASSTSFGANVLTF. CDR3 nucleotides: TGTGCCAGCAGCACCAGCTTTGGGGCCAACGTTCTGACTTTC.

This clonotype was counted at least ten times. The J gene is TRBJ1-2, the V gene TRBV20-1, with TRBD1 identical over 7 bases. CDR1 is DFQATT, CDR2 SNEGSKA, per germline (reference sequence). V was clipped by 4 bases and J by 2 bases; unmatched bases: 13. The length of the CDR3 is 16 residues. In nucleotides, the CDR3 is TGCAGTGCTACCTCGGGGGCAGGGGGTCTAAACTATGGCTACACCTTC. It yields the protein CSATSGAGGLNYGYTF.